This is a list of T cell receptor beta chains from one sample in a study of identical twins. TCRdb re-derived calls from the 5' RACE reads in MiXCR, one entry per CDR3 protein. The repertoire consists of approximately 600,000 distinct CDR3 sequences, with around 9.6% occurring once and the leading ten covering roughly 3%. These data were also reused for a study on yellow fever vaccine responses in identical twins.

Sequencing used PBMCs. These receptors came from a woman aged 18-29 years in good health. The CDR3 runs from the conserved cysteine through the conserved F or W. The D gene is left open where the match is weak. A clone size is listed for some rows: how often the clone was seen (once, few, many), or a class if it is expanded.

v_call: TRBV5-1; clone_size: -; j_call: TRBJ2-6; d_call: -; cdr3_nt: TGCGCCAGCAGCCTGAGCAGGAACTCTGGGGCCAACGTCCTGACTTTC; cdr3_aa: CASSLSRNSGANVLTF
v_call: TRBV3-1; clone_size: few; j_call: TRBJ2-1; d_call: -; cdr3_nt: TGTGCCAGCAGCCAAGTCGTAGGGCGCGCCAATGAGCAGTTCTTC; cdr3_aa: CASSQVVGRANEQFF
v_call: TRBV29-1; clone_size: many; j_call: TRBJ2-7; d_call: -; cdr3_nt: TGCAGCGTTGCTTTTCTTGCCGGTTACGAGCAGTACTTC; cdr3_aa: CSVAFLAGYEQYF
v_call: TRBV7-9; clone_size: -; j_call: TRBJ2-3; d_call: -; cdr3_nt: TGTGCCAGCAGCTTAGTTAGCGCCTTCGCAGATACGCAGTATTTT; cdr3_aa: CASSLVSAFADTQYF
v_call: TRBV12-3/TRBV12-4; clone_size: many; j_call: TRBJ2-6; d_call: -; cdr3_nt: TGTGCCAGCAGTCCCCGGGCCCTGGGCTCTGGGGCCAACGTCCTGACTTTC; cdr3_aa: CASSPRALGSGANVLTF
v_call: TRBV3-1; clone_size: few; j_call: TRBJ2-1; d_call: TRBD1; cdr3_nt: TGTGCCAGCAGCCAAGCCGGAACAGGGGGCCACAATGAGCAGTTCTTC; cdr3_aa: CASSQAGTGGHNEQFF
v_call: TRBV10-2; clone_size: many; j_call: TRBJ2-3; d_call: -; cdr3_nt: TGCGCCAGCAGTGAGCTCTTGTTGGCAGATACGCAGTATTTT; cdr3_aa: CASSELLLADTQYF
v_call: TRBV19; clone_size: -; j_call: TRBJ2-1; d_call: TRBD2; cdr3_nt: TGTGCCAGTAGTAGGCCGGGGGGGTTCCGCGATGAGCAGTTCTTC; cdr3_aa: CASSRPGGFRDEQFF
v_call: TRBV12-3/TRBV12-4; clone_size: many; j_call: TRBJ1-5; d_call: -; cdr3_nt: TGTGCCAGCAGTTGGGGTAATAGCAATCAGCCCCAGCATTTT; cdr3_aa: CASSWGNSNQPQHF
v_call: TRBV12-3/TRBV12-4; clone_size: many; j_call: TRBJ2-5; d_call: -; cdr3_nt: TGTGCCAGCAGTCTAAACGATGGGGAGACCCAGTACTTC; cdr3_aa: CASSLNDGETQYF
v_call: TRBV7-2; clone_size: few; j_call: TRBJ2-1; d_call: -; cdr3_nt: TGTGCCAGCAGCTTTTCGGGATGGACCAATGAGCAGTTCTTC; cdr3_aa: CASSFSGWTNEQFF
v_call: TRBV2; clone_size: many; j_call: TRBJ2-7; d_call: TRBD2; cdr3_nt: TGTGCCAGCAGTGAAGCTAGCGGGAGCCGATCCTACGAGCAGTACTTC; cdr3_aa: CASSEASGSRSYEQYF
v_call: TRBV7-6; clone_size: few; j_call: TRBJ1-1; d_call: -; cdr3_nt: TGTGCCAGCAGCTCGACCTACAGTATGAACACTGAAGCTTTCTTT; cdr3_aa: CASSSTYSMNTEAFF
v_call: TRBV7-8; clone_size: few; j_call: TRBJ2-1; d_call: TRBD2; cdr3_nt: TGTGCCAGCAGCTTTGCTAGCGGGATTTCCTACAATGAGCAGTTCTTC; cdr3_aa: CASSFASGISYNEQFF
v_call: TRBV29-1; clone_size: few; j_call: TRBJ2-2; d_call: TRBD1; cdr3_nt: TGCAGCGTGGGACAGTCCGTCACCGGGGAGCTGTTTTTT; cdr3_aa: CSVGQSVTGELFF
v_call: TRBV19; clone_size: few; j_call: TRBJ2-2; d_call: -; cdr3_nt: TGTGCCAGTAGTATAGCCCCGGCCCTTAACACCGGGGAGCTGTTTTTT; cdr3_aa: CASSIAPALNTGELFF
v_call: TRBV5-6; clone_size: -; j_call: TRBJ2-2; d_call: TRBD1; cdr3_nt: TGTGCCAGCAGCTTGGATTGGACAGGGGGGACCGGGGAGCTGTTTTTT; cdr3_aa: CASSLDWTGGTGELFF